The 7 T cell receptor beta chains in this list originate from one sample, sequenced in a study of blood T cell repertoires in COVID-19. The protocol was immunoSEQ multiplex PCR, while the TCRdb copy is restricted to in-frame clones and leaves out a portion. The sample yields around 250,000 clones, 80% to 85% seen once. Sequenced material: peripheral blood. The source is a man aged 45-60 years with active or convalescent COVID-19.

This chain connects TRBV6-6 to TRBJ1-2; TRBD1 might be the D (5 bases). V was clipped by 2 bases and J by 6 bases, with 13 bases between them. This CDR3 contains 14 residues. From germline, CDR1 is MNHNY and CDR2 SVGAGI (reference sequence). CDR3 in amino acids: CASSYTGTGDGYTF. Here the CDR3 DNA reads TGTGCCAGCAGTTACACGGGTACGGGGGATGGCTACACCTTC.

The chain uses TRBV6-5 and TRBJ1-1, with D uncertain. The germline V gene has CDR1 MNHEY and CDR2 SVGAGI. V shed 7 bases and J shed 1 base, with 13 bases lying between them. The CDR3 covers 14 residues. This CDR3 is CASTPLHWNTEAFF. The CDR3 region has the DNA TGTGCCAGCACCCCACTACATTGGAACACTGAAGCTTTCTTT.

This clone has more than one count but fewer than ten. Written as DNA, the CDR3 is TGTGCCAGCAGCCATAGCAACCTCCGAGCGGGACAGTACTTC. Residues: CASSHSNLRAGQYF. V gene TRBV3-1 (or the pseudogene TRBV3-2) combines with J gene TRBJ2-7, with 7 bases fitting TRBD2. Germline V gene data show CDR1 as LGHDT and CDR2 as YNNKEL (reference sequence). The CDR3 is 14 amino acids. Losses at the gene ends were 3 bases for V and 10 bases for J; bases not matched to a gene: 12.

The chain uses TRBV5-1 and TRBJ1-3; 9 nucleotides match TRBD1. This CDR3 is 16 amino acids long. With 5 bases clipped from V and 0 bases from J, the junction kept 6 bases outside the gene matches. Germline V gene lookup returns CDR1 SGHRS and CDR2 YFSETQ. The CDR3 bases are TGCGCCAGCAGACTCGGGACAGGGAGCTCTGGAAACACCATATATTTT. Protein product: CASRLGTGSSGNTIYF.

This clone was recorded only once. The CDR3 reads CASRTGNSAQHF. The CDR3 DNA reads as TGTGCCAGCAGGACAGGGAATTCAGCCCAGCATTTT. The chain couples TRBV28 to TRBJ1-5; 7 nucleotides match TRBD1. The CDR3 consists of 12 residues. Trimming removed 6 bases from V and 11 bases from J; junction bases left unmatched: 7. Germline V gene sequence: CDR1 MDHEN, CDR2 SYDVKM.

The CDR3 nucleotides are TGTGCCAGCAGCCAAGGCTATAACAGGAATCAGCCCCAGCATTTT. Protein sequence: CASSQGYNRNQPQHF. The chain recombines TRBV3-1 (or the pseudogene TRBV3-2) with TRBJ1-5; D is possibly TRBD1 (5 bases). The CDR3 is 15 amino acids. Trimming removed 1 base at V and 4 bases at J, with 11 bases between. Germline CDR1 is LGHDT and CDR2 is YNNKEL (reference sequence).

This chain links TRBV5-4 with TRBJ1-2; 9 nucleotides line up with TRBD1. This CDR3 has 14 residues. The germline CDR1 and CDR2 sequences are SGHNT and YYREEE (reference sequence). V shed 5 bases, J shed 6 bases, and the junction held 8 bases outside the gene matches. CDR3 region: CASRNGTGIHGYTF. Here the CDR3 DNA reads TGTGCCAGCAGAAACGGGACAGGGATTCATGGCTACACCTTC. Combining the CDR3 with reference TRBV5-4 and TRBJ1-2 gives the whole variable domain ETGVTQSPTHLIKTRGQQVTLRCSSQSGHNTVSWYQQALGQGPQFIFQYYREEENGRGNFPPRFSGLQFPNYSSELNVNALELDDSALYLCASRNGTGIHGYTFGSGTRLTVV.